This T cell receptor (beta chain) was recovered during a study of OX40 agonist ivuxolimab in advanced cancers. Libraries were prepared by immunoSEQ multiplex PCR; TCRdb keeps only in-frame clonotypes and omits some of them. Of roughly 77,000 clones in the sample, approximately 92% were seen once. This material consisted of CD4+ or CD8+ T cells sorted from blood, taken in a trial of the OX40 agonist ivuxolimab. This TCR derives from an adult with an advanced solid tumor such as melanoma, head and neck, liver or kidney cancer.

The CDR3 loop is CASSLDIAKNIQYF. In DNA, the CDR3 is TGTGCCAGCAGCTTAGATATAGCCAAAAACATTCAGTACTTC. This rearrangement joins TRBV7-2 to TRBJ2-4, with D unresolved. V lost 1 base and J lost 0, with 4 bases in between. CDR1 and CDR2 from the germline V gene are SGHTA and FQGNSA. This CDR3 contains 14 residues.